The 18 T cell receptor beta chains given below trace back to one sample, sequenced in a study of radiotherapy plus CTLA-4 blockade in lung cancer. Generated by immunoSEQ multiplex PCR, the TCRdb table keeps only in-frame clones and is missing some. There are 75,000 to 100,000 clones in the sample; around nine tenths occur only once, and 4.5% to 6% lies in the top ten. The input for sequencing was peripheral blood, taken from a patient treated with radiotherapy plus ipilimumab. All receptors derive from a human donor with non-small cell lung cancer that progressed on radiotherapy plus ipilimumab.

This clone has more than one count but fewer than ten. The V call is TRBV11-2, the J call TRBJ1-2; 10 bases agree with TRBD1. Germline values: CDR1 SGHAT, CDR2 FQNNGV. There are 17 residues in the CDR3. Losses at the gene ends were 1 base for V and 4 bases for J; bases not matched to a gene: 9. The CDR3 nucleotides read TGTGCCAGCAGCTTAGGGACAGGGGGAGTTCTCGGCTATGGCTACACCTTC. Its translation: CASSLGTGGVLGYGYTF.

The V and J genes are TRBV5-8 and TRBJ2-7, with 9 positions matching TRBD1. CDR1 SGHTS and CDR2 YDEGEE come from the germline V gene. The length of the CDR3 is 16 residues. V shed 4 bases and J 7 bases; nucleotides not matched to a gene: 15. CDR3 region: CASSQAPGQGTREQYF. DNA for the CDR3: TGTGCCAGCAGCCAAGCTCCGGGACAGGGTACGAGGGAGCAGTACTTC.

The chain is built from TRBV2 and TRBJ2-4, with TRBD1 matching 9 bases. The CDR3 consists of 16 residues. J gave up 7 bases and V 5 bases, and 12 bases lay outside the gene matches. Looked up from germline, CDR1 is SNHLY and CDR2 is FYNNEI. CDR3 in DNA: TGTGCCAGCAGTCCTGCGACAGGGGGTTTTTCCAACATTCAGTACTTC. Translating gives CASSPATGGFSNIQYF.

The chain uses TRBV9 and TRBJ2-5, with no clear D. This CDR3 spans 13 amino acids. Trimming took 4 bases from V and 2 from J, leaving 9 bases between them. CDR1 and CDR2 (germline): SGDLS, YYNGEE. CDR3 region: CASSNTPQETQYF. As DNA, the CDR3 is TGTGCCAGCAGCAATACTCCTCAAGAGACCCAGTACTTC.

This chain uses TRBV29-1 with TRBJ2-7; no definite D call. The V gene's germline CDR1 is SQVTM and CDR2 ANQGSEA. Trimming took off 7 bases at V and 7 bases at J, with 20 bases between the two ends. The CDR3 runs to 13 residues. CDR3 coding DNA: TGCAGCGCTGAGAGCGTCAGGCGTGGTGAGCAGTACTTC. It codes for CSAESVRRGEQYF.

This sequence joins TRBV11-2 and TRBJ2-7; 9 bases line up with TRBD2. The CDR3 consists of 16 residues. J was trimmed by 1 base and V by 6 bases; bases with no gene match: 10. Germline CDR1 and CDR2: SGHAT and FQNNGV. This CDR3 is CASSNSGREYSYEQYF. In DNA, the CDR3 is TGTGCCAGCAGTAATAGCGGGAGAGAGTATTCCTACGAGCAGTACTTC.

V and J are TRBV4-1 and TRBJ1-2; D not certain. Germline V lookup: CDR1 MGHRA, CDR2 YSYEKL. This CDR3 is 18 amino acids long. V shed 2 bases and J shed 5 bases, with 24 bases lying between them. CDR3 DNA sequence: TGCGCCAGCAGCCAACCACTGGATGCGTCGGGGATAGAGTATGGCTACACCTTC. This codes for CASSQPLDASGIEYGYTF.

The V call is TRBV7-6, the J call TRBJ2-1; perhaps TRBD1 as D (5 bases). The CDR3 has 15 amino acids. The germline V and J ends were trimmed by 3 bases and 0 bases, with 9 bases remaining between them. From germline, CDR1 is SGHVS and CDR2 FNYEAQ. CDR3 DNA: TGTGCCAGCAGCTTTTACAGGAGCTCCTACAATGAGCAGTTCTTC. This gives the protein CASSFYRSSYNEQFF. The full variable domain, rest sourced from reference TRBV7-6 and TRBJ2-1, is GAGVSQSPRYKVTKRGQDVALRCDPISGHVSLYWYRQALGQGPEFLTYFNYEAQQDKSGLPNDRFSAERPEGSISTLTIQRTEQRDSAMYRCASSFYRSSYNEQFFGPGTRLTVL.

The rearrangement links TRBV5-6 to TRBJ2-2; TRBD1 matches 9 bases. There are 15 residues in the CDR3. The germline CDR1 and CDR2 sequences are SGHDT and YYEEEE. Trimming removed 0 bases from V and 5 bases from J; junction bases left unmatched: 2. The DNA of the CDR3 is TGTGCCAGCAGCTTGGCCGGGACAGGGACCGGGGAGCTGTTTTTT. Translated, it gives CASSLAGTGTGELFF.

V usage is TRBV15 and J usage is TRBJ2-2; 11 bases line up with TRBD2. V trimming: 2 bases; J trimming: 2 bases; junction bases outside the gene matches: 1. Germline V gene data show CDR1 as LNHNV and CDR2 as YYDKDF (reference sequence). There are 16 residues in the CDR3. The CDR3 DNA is TGTGCCACCAGCAGACTAGCGGGAGGAAACACCGGGGAGCTGTTTTTT. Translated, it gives CATSRLAGGNTGELFF. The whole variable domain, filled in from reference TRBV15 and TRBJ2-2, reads DAMVIQNPRYQVTQFGKPVTLSCSQTLNHNVMYWYQQKSSQAPKLLFHYYDKDFNNEADTPDNFQSRRPNTSFCFLDIRSPGLGDTAMYLCATSRLAGGNTGELFFGEGSRLTVL.

The CDR3 DNA reads TGTGCCAGCAGCCTAGGTGGGGGCAATCAGCCCCAGCATTTT. Protein: CASSLGGGNQPQHF. This sequence joins TRBV7-9 and TRBJ1-5; D gene unclear. Germline V gene data show CDR1 as SEHNR and CDR2 as FQNEAQ (reference sequence). V was clipped by 5 bases and J by 2 bases, with 10 bases between them. The CDR3 runs 14 residues.

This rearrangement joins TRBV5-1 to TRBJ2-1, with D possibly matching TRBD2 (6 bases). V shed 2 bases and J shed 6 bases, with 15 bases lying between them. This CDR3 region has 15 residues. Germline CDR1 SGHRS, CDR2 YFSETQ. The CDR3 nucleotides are TGCGCCAGCAGCTTAGGAGCCGGGACTCCCAATGAGCAGTTCTTC. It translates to CASSLGAGTPNEQFF. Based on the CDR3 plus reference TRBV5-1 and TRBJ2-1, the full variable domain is KAGVTQTPRYLIKTRGQQVTLSCSPISGHRSVSWYQQTPGQGLQFLFEYFSETQRNKGNFPGRFSGRQFSNSRSEMNVSTLELGDSALYLCASSLGAGTPNEQFFGPGTRLTVL.

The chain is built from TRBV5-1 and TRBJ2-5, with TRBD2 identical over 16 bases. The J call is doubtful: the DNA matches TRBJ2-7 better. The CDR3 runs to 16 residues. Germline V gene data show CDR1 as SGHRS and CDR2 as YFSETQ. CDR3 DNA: TGCGCCAGCAGCCTCCCCGGGACTAGCGGGAGGGGCGAGCAGTACTTC. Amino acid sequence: CASSLPGTSGRGEQYF.

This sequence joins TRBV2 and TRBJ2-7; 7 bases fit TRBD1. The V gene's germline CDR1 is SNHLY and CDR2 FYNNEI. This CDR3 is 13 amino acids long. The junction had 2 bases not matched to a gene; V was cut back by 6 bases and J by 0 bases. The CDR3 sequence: CASRGDSSYEQYF. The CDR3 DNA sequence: TGTGCCAGCAGAGGGGACAGCTCCTACGAGCAGTACTTC. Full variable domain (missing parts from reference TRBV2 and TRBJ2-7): EPEVTQTPSHQVTQMGQEVILRCVPISNHLYFYWYRQILGQKVEFLVSFYNNEISEKSEIFDDQFSVERPDGSNFTLKIRSTKLEDSAMYFCASRGDSSYEQYFGPGTRLTVT.

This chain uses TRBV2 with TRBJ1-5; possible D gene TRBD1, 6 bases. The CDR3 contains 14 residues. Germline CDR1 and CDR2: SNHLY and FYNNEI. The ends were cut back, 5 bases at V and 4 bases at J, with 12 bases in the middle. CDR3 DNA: TGTGCCAGCAGTTCTCAGGGGCCTAATCAGCCCCAGCATTTT. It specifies CASSSQGPNQPQHF.

CDR3 bases: TGCGCCAGCAGCGAACTACTAGCGGGAGTGGGAAACATTCAGTACTTC. Residues: CASSELLAGVGNIQYF. The chain has TRBV4-1 and TRBJ2-4; 11 bases are a match to TRBD2. This CDR3 has 16 residues. V trimming: 5 bases; J trimming: 6 bases; junction bases outside the gene matches: 9. Germline loops: CDR1 MGHRA, CDR2 YSYEKL.

The CDR3: CASRGTESSNTEAFF. The CDR3 DNA sequence: TGCGCCAGCAGGGGGACGGAGAGTTCGAACACTGAAGCTTTCTTT. The chain couples TRBV4-1 to TRBJ1-1, with D perhaps TRBD1 (5 bases). Germline V gene sequence: CDR1 MGHRA, CDR2 YSYEKL. CDR3 length: 15 residues. V was clipped by 6 bases and J by 1 base, with 15 bases between them.

The DNA of the CDR3 is TGTGCCAGCAGTTCACTAGCGGGAGTACCAGAGACCCAGTACTTC. Translation: CASSSLAGVPETQYF. The chain combines TRBV28 with TRBJ2-5; 11 bases are shared with TRBD2. Germline values: CDR1 MDHEN, CDR2 SYDVKM. The CDR3 loop spans 15 amino acids. Trimming at V came to 4 bases and at J to 4 bases, leaving 5 bases not matched to a gene.